This is a list of T cell receptor beta chains from one sample in a study of blood T cell repertoires in COVID-19. Sequenced by immunoSEQ multiplex PCR; TCRdb stores in-frame clones only, minus some. This table has around 200,000 clones, roughly 86% appearing once. Input material: peripheral blood. The receptors were gathered from a man younger than 30 with active or convalescent COVID-19. The CDR3 runs from the conserved cysteine through the conserved F or W. D genes are given only for firm matches. Not every row has a clone size; where given, it reads once, few, many or a size class.

D	V	J	size	DNA	CDR3
NA	TRBV7-7	TRBJ1-3	NA	TGTGCAACACAGGGCCCTGGAAACACCATATATTTT	CATQGPGNTIYF
NA	TRBV3-1/TRBV3-2	TRBJ1-4	once	TGTGCCAGCAGCCAACAGGGTCTCAGCGAAAAACTGTTTTTT	CASSQQGLSEKLFF
TRBD2	TRBV12-5	TRBJ2-1	NA	TGTGCTAGTGGCACGGGGGGGTGGGATGAGCAGTTCTTC	CASGTGGWDEQFF
NA	TRBV30	TRBJ1-2	NA	TGTGCCTGGAGTGTACTGTTCTCAGGGGATCAGGGCTACACCTTC	CAWSVLFSGDQGYTF
NA	TRBV30	TRBJ1-4	NA	TGTGCCTGGACAGCAACTAATGAAAAACTGTTTTTT	CAWTATNEKLFF
TRBD1	TRBV6-5	TRBJ1-6	NA	TGTGCCAGCAGTTTACTGGACAGGGGAGGAAATTCACCCCTCCACTTT	CASSLLDRGGNSPLHF
NA	TRBV6-5	TRBJ1-6	NA	TGTGCCAGCAGTTACTCGAGGAGCTCCTATAATTCACCCCTCCACTTT	CASSYSRSSYNSPLHF
NA	TRBV29-1	TRBJ2-1	medium-sized	TGCAGCGTCGACCAGGTCCCAAATGAGCAGTTCTTC	CSVDQVPNEQFF
NA	TRBV9	TRBJ1-1	NA	TGTGCCAGCAGCGCAGACGGCAGGTATTGGAACACTGAAGCTTTCTTT	CASSADGRYWNTEAFF
TRBD1	TRBV6-2/TRBV6-3	TRBJ1-1	NA	TGTGCCAGCAGTTACTCCTCACCCCGACAGGGGCTGAACACTGAAGCTTTCTTT	CASSYSSPRQGLNTEAFF
NA	TRBV30	TRBJ1-1	NA	TGTGCCTGGGCCAGGACACTGAACACTGAAGCTTTCTTT	CAWARTLNTEAFF
TRBD2	TRBV6-5	TRBJ2-1	NA	TGTGCCAGCAGACCCCTAGCGGGAGATAACAATGAGCAGTTCTTC	CASRPLAGDNNEQFF
TRBD1	TRBV5-1	TRBJ1-3	NA	TGCGCCAGCAGCTTGACGGGACAGGGTCCAGTCACCATATATTTT	CASSLTGQGPVTIYF
NA	TRBV6-2/TRBV6-3	TRBJ2-7	NA	TGTGCCAGCAGTTACTCATGGGAGTTCAACGAGCAGTACTTC	CASSYSWEFNEQYF
NA	TRBV29-1	TRBJ1-4	NA	TGCAGCGTTTCACGATCAGGGTCTGAAAAACTGTTTTTT	CSVSRSGSEKLFF